This entry is about one T cell receptor beta chain. In its sample, this clone was seen once. What this receptor recognizes is not known. One base away there is no much larger clone; base qualities are not given. This sample is part of a study of T cell responses to AZD1222 COVID-19 vaccine (dated by TCRdb to the early 2020s). Study-wide context: A total of approximately 250 trial participants underwent TCR sequencing, of whom approximately 200 had received two doses of AZD1222 and around 25 had received two doses of the MenACWY control vaccine. Trial participants were enrolled into age subgroups of 18-55, 56-69 and 70-plus years, which contained roughly 150, 30 and 60 TCR-sequenced participants, respectively.

Here is what the overall study found, with its caveats: Because no samples from the day 14 peak response were available, repertoires could be characterized only after the peak T cell response. Participants were mostly white British and included more females than males, and it was suggested by the authors that clonal diversity may have been underestimated. Only five to seven AZD1222 recipients were SARS-CoV-2 seropositive at baseline, limiting conclusions about previously exposed vaccinees. Vaccine-associated CD4 TCRs spanned the whole spike protein, with dominant responses in regions 160-218 and 743-854. After two AZD1222 doses, both the breadth and the depth of spike-specific TCRs were significantly higher than at day 0 and than in MenACWY recipients. In the small 56-69-year group, the increase in depth fell short of significance, most likely because of low power. Epitopes outside the regions mutated in the B.1.351 and B.1.1.7 variants were reportedly recognized by nearly half of the unique spike-specific TCRs.

The CDR3 regions of human TCRbeta chains were analyzed by immunosequencing. Processing in the source paper ran as follows. TCRs in the repertoires were compared against a reference library of SARS-CoV-2-specific TCRs that had been generated with the MIRA antigen-specificity platform. Breadth was defined as the fraction of unique TCRs that were SARS-CoV-2-associated, and depth was defined as the fraction of total T cells that were SARS-CoV-2-associated. Each spike-specific TCR was assigned to its reactive spike region and to a CD4 or CD8 class using the MIRA data. Log10-transformed breadth and depth values were compared by one-way ANOVA with Sidak's multiple comparisons tests. The clones in this table, taken by TCRdb from immuneACCESS, are in-frame only. Not every clone is retained; where verified, under half of the shortfall comes from an unresolved V gene, and the cause of the rest is unknown. V and J calls and clone size are those listed in that table; D and trimming were worked out from the DNA. The sample records some 150,000 clones, just over 90% of which are singletons. The ten largest account for about 2% of the sample.

Read against the paper, the sample's time point label means: about 28 days (+/-7) after the second vaccine dose. AZD1222 recipients given second doses at about 4 weeks or at about 12 weeks were pooled, since spike-specific TCR depth and breadth were not found to differ between the two schedules. Vaccinee samples were obtained from the UK trials COV001 and COV002, which included a single-blind randomized controlled phase 2/3 trial of AZD1222 (ChAdOx1 nCoV-19) in healthy adults. For TCRbeta chain sequencing, PBMC samples from trial participants were taken at day 0 and at day 28 after the second dose. The TCR originated in an adult who received the AZD1222 COVID-19 vaccine. Sequencing was performed on peripheral blood, taken 28 days after the second AZD1222 dose.

The CDR3 sequence is CASSYSKRGSGEQFF. The bases read TGTGCCAGCAGTTACAGTAAGCGGGGGAGCGGCGAGCAGTTCTTC. The rearranged chain carries TRBV6-5 and TRBJ2-1, and 8 junction bases match TRBD2. The CDR3 runs 15 amino acids, cysteine and phenylalanine included. The entry retains the CDR3 DNA only, 45 bases that are in frame from base 1. CDR1 and CDR2, looked up from the germline V gene, are MNHEY and SVGAGI. The V end gives up 2 bases and the J end 10 bases, leaving 10 bases in the junction not matched to a gene.